The clone carrying this TCR beta chain was counted once. V lost 4 bases and J lost 0, with 12 bases in between. Germline CDR1 and CDR2: MNHEY and SVGAGI. The CDR3 is 15 residues long. Original methodology: Reference gene primer amplification gave nucleated cell count estimates. TCRdb's copy holds only in-frame clones and misses some; the assay was immunoSEQ multiplex PCR. The V and J calls and the clone size are those of that table, but D and trimming were determined from the DNA. The data contain under 100,000 clones, about nine tenths of them seen just once; the ten biggest clones take up 3% to 4%. The record originates from a study of blood T cell repertoires in COVID-19. The overall study: Acute and convalescent COVID-19 samples came from the United States, Italy and Spain. PBMCs, B-cell-depleted T cells, or T cells were the source of the cDNA or gDNA that made up the material.

This TCR was recovered from a woman aged 70-85 years with acute or convalescent COVID-19. The chain recombines TRBV6-5 with TRBJ1-2; the D is unclear. Specimen: peripheral blood. The CDR3: CASSSPGRANYGYTF. The DNA of the CDR3 is TGTGCCAGCAGTTCCCCCGGGAGGGCTAACTATGGCTACACCTTC.